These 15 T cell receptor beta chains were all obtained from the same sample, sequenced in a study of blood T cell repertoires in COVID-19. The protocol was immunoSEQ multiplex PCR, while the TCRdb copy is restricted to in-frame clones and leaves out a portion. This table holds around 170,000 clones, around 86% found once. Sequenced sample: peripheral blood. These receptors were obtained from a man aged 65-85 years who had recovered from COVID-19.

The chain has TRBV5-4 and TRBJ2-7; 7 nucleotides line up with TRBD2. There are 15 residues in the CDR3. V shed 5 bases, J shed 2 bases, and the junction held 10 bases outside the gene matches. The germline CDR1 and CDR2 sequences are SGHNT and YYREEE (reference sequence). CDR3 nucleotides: TGTGCCAGCAGTTCGATATGGGGGGGAACCTACGAGCAGTACTTC. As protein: CASSSIWGGTYEQYF. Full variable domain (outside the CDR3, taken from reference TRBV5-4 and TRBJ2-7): ETGVTQSPTHLIKTRGQQVTLRCSSQSGHNTVSWYQQALGQGPQFIFQYYREEENGRGNFPPRFSGLQFPNYSSELNVNALELDDSALYLCASSSIWGGTYEQYFGPGTRLTVT.

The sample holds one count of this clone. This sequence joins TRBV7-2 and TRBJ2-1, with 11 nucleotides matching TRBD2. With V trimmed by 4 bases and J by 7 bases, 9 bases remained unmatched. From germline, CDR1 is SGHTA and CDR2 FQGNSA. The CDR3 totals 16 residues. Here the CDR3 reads CASSSISGRGRNEQFF. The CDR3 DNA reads TGTGCCAGCAGCTCAATTAGCGGGAGGGGAAGAAATGAGCAGTTCTTC.

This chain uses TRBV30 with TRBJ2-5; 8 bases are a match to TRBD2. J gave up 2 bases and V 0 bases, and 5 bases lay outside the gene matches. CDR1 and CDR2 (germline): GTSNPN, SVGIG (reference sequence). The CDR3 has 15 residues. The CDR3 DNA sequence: TGTGCCTGGAGTGTGTCACTAGCGGTACAAGAGACCCAGTACTTC. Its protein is CAWSVSLAVQETQYF.

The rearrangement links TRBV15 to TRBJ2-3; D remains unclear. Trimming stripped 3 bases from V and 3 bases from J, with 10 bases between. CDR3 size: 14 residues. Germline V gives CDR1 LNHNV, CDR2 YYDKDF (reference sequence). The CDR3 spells CATSSGLPTDTQYF. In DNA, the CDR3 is TGTGCCACCAGCAGTGGGCTACCTACAGATACGCAGTATTTT.

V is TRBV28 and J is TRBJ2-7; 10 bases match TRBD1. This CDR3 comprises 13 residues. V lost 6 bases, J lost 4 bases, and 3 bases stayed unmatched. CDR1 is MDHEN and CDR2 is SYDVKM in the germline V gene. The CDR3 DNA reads TGTGCCAGCAGGGGGACAGGGGCTTACGAGCAGTACTTC. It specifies CASRGTGAYEQYF.

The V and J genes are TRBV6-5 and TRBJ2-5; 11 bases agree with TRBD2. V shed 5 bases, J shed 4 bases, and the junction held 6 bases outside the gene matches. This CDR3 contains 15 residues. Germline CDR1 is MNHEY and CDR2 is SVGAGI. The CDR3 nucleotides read TGTGCCAGCAGTCTTAGCGGGAGGGCCGGAGAGACCCAGTACTTC. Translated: CASSLSGRAGETQYF.

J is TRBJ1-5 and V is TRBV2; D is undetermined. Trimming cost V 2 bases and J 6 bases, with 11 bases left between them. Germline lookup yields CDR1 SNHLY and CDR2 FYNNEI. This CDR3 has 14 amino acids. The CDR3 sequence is CASSEQRAGQPQHF. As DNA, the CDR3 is TGTGCCAGCAGTGAACAACGAGCGGGTCAGCCCCAGCATTTT. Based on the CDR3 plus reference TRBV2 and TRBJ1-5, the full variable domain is EPEVTQTPSHQVTQMGQEVILRCVPISNHLYFYWYRQILGQKVEFLVSFYNNEISEKSEIFDDQFSVERPDGSNFTLKIRSTKLEDSAMYFCASSEQRAGQPQHFGDGTRLSIL.

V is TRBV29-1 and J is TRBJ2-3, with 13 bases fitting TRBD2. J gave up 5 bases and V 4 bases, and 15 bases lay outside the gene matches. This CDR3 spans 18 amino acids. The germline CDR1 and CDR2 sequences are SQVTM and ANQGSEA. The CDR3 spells CSVATSGREPFGVDTQYF. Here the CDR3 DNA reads TGCAGCGTTGCTACTAGCGGGAGGGAACCTTTCGGAGTAGATACGCAGTATTTT.

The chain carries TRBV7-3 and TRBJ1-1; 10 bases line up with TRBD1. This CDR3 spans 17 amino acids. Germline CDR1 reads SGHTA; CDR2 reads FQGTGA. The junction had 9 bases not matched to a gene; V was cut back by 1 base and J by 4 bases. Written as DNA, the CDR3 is TGTGCCAGCAGCTTAAGGCCCGGGACAGGGGATGCCACTGAAGCTTTCTTT. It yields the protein CASSLRPGTGDATEAFF.

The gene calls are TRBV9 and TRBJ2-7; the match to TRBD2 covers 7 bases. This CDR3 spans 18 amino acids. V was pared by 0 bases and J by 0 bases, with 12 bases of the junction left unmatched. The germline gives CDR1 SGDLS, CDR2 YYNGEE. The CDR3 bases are TGTGCCAGCAGCGTAGCCTCCGGGGCGGGAGAACCCTCCTACGAGCAGTACTTC. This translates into CASSVASGAGEPSYEQYF.

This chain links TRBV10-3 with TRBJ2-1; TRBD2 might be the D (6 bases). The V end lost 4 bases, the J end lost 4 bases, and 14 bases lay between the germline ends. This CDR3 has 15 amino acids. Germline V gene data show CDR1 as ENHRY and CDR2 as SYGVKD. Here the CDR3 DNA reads TGTGCCATCAGTGGGGTACTAGCAGCTTACAATGAGCAGTTCTTC. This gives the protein CAISGVLAAYNEQFF.

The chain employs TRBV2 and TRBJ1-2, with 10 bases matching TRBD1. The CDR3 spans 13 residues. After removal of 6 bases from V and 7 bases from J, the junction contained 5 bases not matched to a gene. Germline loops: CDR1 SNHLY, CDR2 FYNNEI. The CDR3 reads CASRTGGLGGYTF. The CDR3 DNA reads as TGTGCCAGCAGGACAGGGGGCTTAGGTGGCTACACCTTC.

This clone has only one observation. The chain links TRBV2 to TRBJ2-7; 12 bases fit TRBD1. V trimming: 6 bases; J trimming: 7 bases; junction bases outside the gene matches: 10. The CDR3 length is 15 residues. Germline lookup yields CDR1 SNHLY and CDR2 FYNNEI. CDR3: CASRLTGTGGREQYF. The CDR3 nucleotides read TGTGCCAGCAGGTTAACCGGGACAGGGGGCAGGGAGCAGTACTTC. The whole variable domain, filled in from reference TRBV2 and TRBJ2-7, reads EPEVTQTPSHQVTQMGQEVILRCVPISNHLYFYWYRQILGQKVEFLVSFYNNEISEKSEIFDDQFSVERPDGSNFTLKIRSTKLEDSAMYFCASRLTGTGGREQYFGPGTRLTVT.

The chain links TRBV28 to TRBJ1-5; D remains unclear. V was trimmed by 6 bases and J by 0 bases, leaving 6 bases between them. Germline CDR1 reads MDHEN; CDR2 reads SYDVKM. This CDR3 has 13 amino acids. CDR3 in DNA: TGTGCCAGCAGCACAGATAGCAATCAGCCCCAGCATTTT. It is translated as CASSTDSNQPQHF.

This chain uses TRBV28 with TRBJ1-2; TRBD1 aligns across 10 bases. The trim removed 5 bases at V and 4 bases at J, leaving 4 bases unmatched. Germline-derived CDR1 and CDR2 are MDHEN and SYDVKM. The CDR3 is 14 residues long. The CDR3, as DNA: TGTGCCAGCAGTGTCCGGACAGGGGGCTATGGCTACACCTTC. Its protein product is CASSVRTGGYGYTF.